These T cell receptor beta chains were read from a single sample in a study of T cell responses to AZD1222 COVID-19 vaccine. The table came from immunoSEQ multiplex PCR; TCRdb's copy has only in-frame clones and leaves some out. This table holds fewer than 100,000 clones, about 88% found once. The sequences come from peripheral blood, collected 28 days after the second AZD1222 dose. The source is an adult who received the AZD1222 COVID-19 vaccine. Each CDR3 is given with its conserved first and last residue. The order of the fields is CDR3 length, V gene, J gene, clone size, D gene, CDR3 protein, CDR3 DNA. The D gene is left open where the match is weak. Only some rows state a clone size, as once, few, many or a class for expanded clones.

CDR3 length: 15; V gene: TRBV11-3; J gene: TRBJ2-3; clone size: -; D gene: TRBD2; CDR3 protein: CASSSPGLLTDTQYF; CDR3 DNA: TGTGCCAGCAGCTCACCGGGACTACTCACAGATACGCAGTATTTT
CDR3 length: 15; V gene: TRBV25-1; J gene: TRBJ2-7; clone size: -; D gene: TRBD1; CDR3 protein: CASSPQGAGSYEQYF; CDR3 DNA: TGTGCCAGCAGTCCTCAGGGGGCGGGCTCCTACGAGCAGTACTTC
CDR3 length: 14; V gene: TRBV18; J gene: TRBJ1-1; clone size: -; D gene: -; CDR3 protein: CASSPPQGLSEAFF; CDR3 DNA: TGTGCCAGCTCACCACCTCAGGGGTTGTCTGAAGCTTTCTTT
CDR3 length: 15; V gene: TRBV6-5; J gene: TRBJ2-1; clone size: -; D gene: TRBD1; CDR3 protein: CASSRGQGRYNEQFF; CDR3 DNA: TGTGCCAGCAGCCGTGGACAGGGGAGATACAATGAGCAGTTCTTC
CDR3 length: 11; V gene: TRBV2; J gene: TRBJ2-7; clone size: once; D gene: -; CDR3 protein: CASGEAYEQYF; CDR3 DNA: TGTGCCAGCGGAGAGGCTTACGAGCAGTACTTC
CDR3 length: 15; V gene: TRBV30; J gene: TRBJ2-7; clone size: many; D gene: -; CDR3 protein: CAWSVEVGDPYEQYF; CDR3 DNA: TGTGCCTGGAGTGTCGAGGTGGGGGACCCCTACGAGCAGTACTTC
CDR3 length: 16; V gene: TRBV5-1; J gene: TRBJ2-1; clone size: -; D gene: TRBD2; CDR3 protein: CASSLGFSSGPNEQFF; CDR3 DNA: TGCGCCAGCAGCTTGGGGTTCTCTAGCGGCCCCAATGAGCAGTTCTTC
CDR3 length: 17; V gene: TRBV18; J gene: TRBJ2-7; clone size: -; D gene: -; CDR3 protein: CASSPPQGIIGTYEQYF; CDR3 DNA: TGTGCCAGCTCACCACCGCAGGGAATAATTGGGACCTACGAGCAGTACTTC
CDR3 length: 15; V gene: TRBV27; J gene: TRBJ2-1; clone size: -; D gene: -; CDR3 protein: CASSLIPTSYNEQFF; CDR3 DNA: TGTGCCAGCAGTTTGATTCCCACCTCCTACAATGAGCAGTTCTTC
CDR3 length: 17; V gene: TRBV19; J gene: TRBJ2-4; clone size: -; D gene: TRBD1; CDR3 protein: CASSIRNRGEAKNIQYF; CDR3 DNA: TGTGCCAGTAGTATTCGGAACAGGGGGGAGGCCAAAAACATTCAGTACTTC